This TCR beta chain comes out of a study of regulatory T cells in long-lasting Graves disease. General study results and limits: With a small sample size, accuracy may have been reduced. What was studied was peripheral blood only, and not thyroid tissue. Lower TCR diversity was seen in persistent Graves' patients than in newly diagnosed ones.

Time point meaning: persistent/refractory GD, antithyroid drugs over 5 years with positive TRAb. Isolated PBMC RNA provided the starting material for the TCR library. American Thyroid Association guidelines served as the basis for diagnosing Graves' disease. V lost 6 bases and J lost 0; bases outside the gene matches: 8. CDR3 length: 14 residues. The germline CDR1 and CDR2 sequences are SQVTM and ANQGSEA. Assembly of TCR beta libraries relied on iRepertoire HTBI primers together with Arm-PCR of CDR3 regions. TCRdb called the multiplex PCR reads again in MiXCR, with one record for every CDR3 protein. This table has roughly 300,000 distinct CDR3 sequences, 20% to 25% appearing once. This clonotype was detected only a few times. Its specificity is unknown.

The clonotype comes from a female donor with Graves disease. This chain joins TRBV29-1 and TRBJ2-7, with 7 bases fitting TRBD2. The material sequenced was peripheral blood mononuclear cells (PBMCs), taken when the disease was refractory, from a patient treated with antithyroid drugs. This chain's CDR3 is CSVSRLADSYEQYF. As DNA, the CDR3 is TGCAGCGTCTCCCGGCTAGCGGACTCCTACGAGCAGTACTTC.